Listed here are 12 T cell receptor beta chains from one sample, sequenced in a study of shared clonotypes between healthy human individuals (dated by TCRdb to the early 2020s). The method behind the library was the immunoSEQ multiplex PCR assay. Sourced from immuneACCESS, this table was stored by TCRdb with only in-frame sequences that have V and J called. A share of the clones is absent; for the studies checked, an unresolved V gene accounts for under half, and the remainder has no known explanation. The sample table records about 2.4 million clones; 80% to 95% of these occur just once. The top ten hold around 0.37% of the sample. Material for sequencing was naive CD4+ T cells from PBMCs. What the cell subset or site label conveys for this sample: CD45RA+ positively selected. Source of these receptors: a man aged 18 to 29 in good health. Some clones in this sample may be carry-over from other donors' samples.

The genes are TRBV15 and TRBJ2-5; weak D call: TRBD2 (6 bases). This CDR3 has 13 amino acids. Trimming cost V 5 bases and J 7 bases, with 14 bases left between them. Germline CDR1 is LNHNV and CDR2 is YYDKDF (reference sequence). The CDR3 DNA reads TGTGCCACCAGCCTAGCGCCCCGGGGGACCCAGTACTTC. This gives the protein CATSLAPRGTQYF.

A note on this clone: This sample includes further DNA sequences coding for the same CDR3. This chain joins TRBV18 and TRBJ1-1; possibly TRBD1 for D (5 bases). Germline lookup yields CDR1 KGHSH and CDR2 LQKENI. Deletions cut 6 bases from V and 2 bases from J, with 10 bases between. The CDR3 runs to 13 residues. Here the CDR3 DNA reads TGTGCCAGCTCCCCAGGGTTTAACACTGAAGCTTTCTTT. Translated: CASSPGFNTEAFF.

The DNA for the CDR3 is TGCGCCAGCGCAAAACAGGGGGCGGGTACGAACACTGAAGCTTTCTTT. Protein product: CASAKQGAGTNTEAFF. The chain employs TRBV5-1 and TRBJ1-1, with TRBD1 identical over 9 bases. Germline V CDR1 and CDR2: SGHRS, YFSETQ. Trimming took 7 bases from V and 1 from J; bases not matched to a gene: 11. This CDR3 is 16 amino acids long.

As concerns this clone: The same CDR3 is also encoded by other DNA sequences in this sample. This chain connects TRBV9 to TRBJ2-1; D possibly uses TRBD1 or TRBD2 (5 bases each). V lost 0 bases, J lost 1 base, and 8 bases lay in between. Per the germline V gene, CDR1 is SGDLS and CDR2 is YYNGEE. The CDR3 length is 15 residues. This CDR3 reads CASSVGGYSYNEQFF. The DNA of the CDR3 is TGTGCCAGCAGCGTAGGGGGGTATTCCTACAATGAGCAGTTCTTC.

The chain joins TRBV27 to TRBJ1-6, with D uncertain. The CDR3 is made up of 15 amino acids. Germline CDR1 is MNHEY and CDR2 is SMNVEV (reference sequence). Trimming removed 1 base at V and 4 bases at J, with 8 bases between. In DNA, the CDR3 is TGTGCCAGCAGTTTATACCGGGCATATAATTCACCCCTCCACTTT. As protein: CASSLYRAYNSPLHF.

The chain joins TRBV4-2 to TRBJ2-3; D perhaps matches TRBD2 (6 bases). The V end was cut by 0 bases, the J end by 0 bases, with 7 bases between. Germline lookup yields CDR1 LGHNA and CDR2 YNFKEQ. This CDR3 is built from 15 residues. The CDR3 spells CASSQDRGSTDTQYF. CDR3 nucleotides: TGTGCCAGCAGCCAAGATCGGGGGAGCACAGATACGCAGTATTTT.

The chain is built from TRBV7-2 and TRBJ2-2; D possibly corresponds to TRBD1 (6 bases). Between the trimmed V and J ends, which lost 5 bases and 4 bases, there was a span of 11 bases. The CDR3 is 14 residues long. The germline V gene has CDR1 SGHTA and CDR2 FQGNSA. CDR3 sequence (DNA): TGTGCCAGCAGCGCCCAAGGGGGCACCGGGGAGCTGTTTTTT. It yields the protein CASSAQGGTGELFF.

The chain joins TRBV7-3 to TRBJ2-7; 10 bases match TRBD1. The germline V gene has CDR1 SGHTA and CDR2 FQGTGA. This CDR3 spans 17 amino acids. J gave up 3 bases and V 2 bases, and 10 bases lay outside the gene matches. The CDR3 loop is CASSLSPSGQGNYEQYF. The CDR3 DNA follows: TGTGCCAGCAGCTTATCCCCCTCGGGACAGGGGAACTACGAGCAGTACTTC.

This chain joins TRBV7-2 and TRBJ2-7; no firm D call. The CDR3 length is 14 residues. Trimming shortened V by 1 base and J by 2 bases, and 9 bases separated the two germline ends. Per the germline V gene, CDR1 is SGHTA and CDR2 is FQGNSA. Here the CDR3 reads CASSLVRVAYEQYF. In DNA form, the CDR3 reads TGTGCCAGCAGCTTAGTCCGGGTAGCCTACGAGCAGTACTTC.

V and J are TRBV6-5 and TRBJ1-6; the D is unclear. Trimming removed 4 bases from V and 9 bases from J, with 10 bases in between. Germline lookup yields CDR1 MNHEY and CDR2 SVGAGI. The CDR3 is made up of 13 amino acids. CDR3: CASSFGGVSPLHF. For the CDR3, the DNA is TGTGCCAGCAGTTTCGGTGGGGTTTCACCCCTCCACTTT.

With regard to this clone: Other DNA sequences in the sample encode the same CDR3. The CDR3 region has the DNA TGTGCCAGCAGCCTCTCGGGCAATCAGCCCCAGCATTTT. Its translation is CASSLSGNQPQHF. The V call is TRBV7-3, the J call TRBJ1-5; D not certain. Trimming removed 5 bases from V and 2 bases from J, with 7 bases in between. CDR3 length equals 13 residues. Germline V gene data show CDR1 as SGHTA and CDR2 as FQGTGA.

V gene TRBV4-3 combines with J gene TRBJ2-7; D is perhaps TRBD2 (6 bases). Germline V gene data show CDR1 as LGHNA and CDR2 as YSLEER. There are 17 residues in the CDR3. The germline V and J ends were trimmed by 0 bases and 2 bases, with 17 bases remaining between them. CDR3 DNA sequence: TGCGCCAGCAGCCAAGAGGGGGACCCGACTAGAACCTACGAGCAGTACTTC. Protein product: CASSQEGDPTRTYEQYF.